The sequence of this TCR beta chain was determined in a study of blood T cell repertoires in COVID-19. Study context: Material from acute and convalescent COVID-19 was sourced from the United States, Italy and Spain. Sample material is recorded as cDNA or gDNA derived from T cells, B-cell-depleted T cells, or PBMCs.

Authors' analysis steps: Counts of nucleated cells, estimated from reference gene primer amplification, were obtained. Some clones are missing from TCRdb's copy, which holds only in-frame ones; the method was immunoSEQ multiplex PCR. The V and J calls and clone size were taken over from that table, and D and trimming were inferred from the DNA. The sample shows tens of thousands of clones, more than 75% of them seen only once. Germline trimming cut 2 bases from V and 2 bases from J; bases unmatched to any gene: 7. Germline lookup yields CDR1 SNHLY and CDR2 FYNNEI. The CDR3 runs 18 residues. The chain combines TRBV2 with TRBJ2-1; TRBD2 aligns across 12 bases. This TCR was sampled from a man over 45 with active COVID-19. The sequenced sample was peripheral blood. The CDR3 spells CASSERPSGRATYNEQFF. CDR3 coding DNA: TGTGCCAGCAGTGAACGGCCTAGCGGGAGGGCCACCTACAATGAGCAGTTCTTC.